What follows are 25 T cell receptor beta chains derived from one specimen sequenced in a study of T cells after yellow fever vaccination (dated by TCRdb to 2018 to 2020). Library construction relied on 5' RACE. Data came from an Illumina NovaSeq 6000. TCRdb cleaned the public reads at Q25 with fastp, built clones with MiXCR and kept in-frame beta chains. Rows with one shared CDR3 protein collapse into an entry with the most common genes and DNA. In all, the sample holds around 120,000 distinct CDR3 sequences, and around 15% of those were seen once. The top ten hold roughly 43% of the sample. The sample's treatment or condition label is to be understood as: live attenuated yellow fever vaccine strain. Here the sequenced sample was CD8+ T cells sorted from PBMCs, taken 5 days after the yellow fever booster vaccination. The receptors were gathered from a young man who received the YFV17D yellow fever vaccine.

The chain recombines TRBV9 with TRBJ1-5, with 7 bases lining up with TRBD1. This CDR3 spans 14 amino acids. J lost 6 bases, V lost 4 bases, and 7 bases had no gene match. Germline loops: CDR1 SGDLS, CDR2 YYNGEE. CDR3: CASSPRGDGQPQHF. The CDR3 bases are TGTGCCAGCAGCCCCAGGGGGGATGGTCAGCCCCAGCATTTT.

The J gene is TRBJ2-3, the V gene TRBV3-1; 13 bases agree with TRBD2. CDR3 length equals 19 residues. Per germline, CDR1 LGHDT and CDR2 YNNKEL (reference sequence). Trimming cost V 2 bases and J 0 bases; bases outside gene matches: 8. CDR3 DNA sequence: TGTGCCAGCAGCCAACGCCCAACTAGCGGGGGGGATAGCACAGATACGCAGTATTTT. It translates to CASSQRPTSGGDSTDTQYF.

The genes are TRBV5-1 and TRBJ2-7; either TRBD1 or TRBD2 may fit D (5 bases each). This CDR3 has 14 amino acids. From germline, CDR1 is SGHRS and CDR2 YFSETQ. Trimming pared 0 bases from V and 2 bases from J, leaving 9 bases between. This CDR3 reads CASSLERGPYEQYF. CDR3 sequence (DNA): TGCGCCAGCAGCTTGGAAAGGGGACCCTACGAGCAGTACTTC.

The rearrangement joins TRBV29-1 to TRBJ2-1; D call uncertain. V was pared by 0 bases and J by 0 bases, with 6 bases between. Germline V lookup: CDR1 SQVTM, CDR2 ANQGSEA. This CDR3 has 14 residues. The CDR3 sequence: CSVEEQSSYNEQFF. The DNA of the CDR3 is TGCAGCGTTGAAGAGCAAAGCTCCTACAATGAGCAGTTCTTC.

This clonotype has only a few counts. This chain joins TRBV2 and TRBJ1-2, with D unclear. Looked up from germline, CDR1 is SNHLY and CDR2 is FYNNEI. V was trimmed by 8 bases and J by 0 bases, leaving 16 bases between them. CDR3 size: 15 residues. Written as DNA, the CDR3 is TGTGCCAGCCTAGGACCTAGGCCGACTAACTATGGCTACACCTTC. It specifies CASLGPRPTNYGYTF.

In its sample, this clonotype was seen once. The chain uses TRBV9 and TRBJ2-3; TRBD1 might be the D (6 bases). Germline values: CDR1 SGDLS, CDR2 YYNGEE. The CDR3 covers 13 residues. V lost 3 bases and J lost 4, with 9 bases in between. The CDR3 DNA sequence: TGTGCCAGCAGCGAAGGGGGTTCAGATACGCAGTATTTT. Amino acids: CASSEGGSDTQYF.

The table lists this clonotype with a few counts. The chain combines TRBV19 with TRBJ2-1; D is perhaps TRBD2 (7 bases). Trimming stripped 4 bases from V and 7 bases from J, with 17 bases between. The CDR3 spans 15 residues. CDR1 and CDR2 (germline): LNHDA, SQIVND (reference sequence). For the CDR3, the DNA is TGTGCCAGTAGTAAGGGGGGGCTGATTACAAATGAGCAGTTCTTC. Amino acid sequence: CASSKGGLITNEQFF.

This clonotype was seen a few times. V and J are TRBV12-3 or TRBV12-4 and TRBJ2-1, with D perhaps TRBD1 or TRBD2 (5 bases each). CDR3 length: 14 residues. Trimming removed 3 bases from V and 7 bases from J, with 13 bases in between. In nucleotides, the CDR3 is TGTGCCAGCAGTTTTCGGGGCCTGGGGAATGAGCAGTTCTTC. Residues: CASSFRGLGNEQFF.

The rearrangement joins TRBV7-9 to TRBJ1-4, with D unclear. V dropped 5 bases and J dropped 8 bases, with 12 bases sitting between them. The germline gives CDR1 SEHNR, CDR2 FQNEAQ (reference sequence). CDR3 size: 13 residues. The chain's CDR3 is CASSTEDWEKLFF. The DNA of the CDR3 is TGTGCCAGCAGCACCGAGGATTGGGAAAAACTGTTTTTT. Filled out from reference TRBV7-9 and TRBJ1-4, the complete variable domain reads DTGVSQNPRHKITKRGQNVTFRCDPISEHNRLYWYRQTLGQGPEFLTYFQNEAQLEKSRLLSDRFSAERPKGSFSTLEIQRTEQGDSAMYLCASSTEDWEKLFFGSGTQLSVL.

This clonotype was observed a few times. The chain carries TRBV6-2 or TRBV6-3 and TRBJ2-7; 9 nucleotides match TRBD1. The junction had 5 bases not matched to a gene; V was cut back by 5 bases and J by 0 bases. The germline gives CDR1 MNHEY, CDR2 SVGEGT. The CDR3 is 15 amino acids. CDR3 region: CASSGTGLSSYEQYV. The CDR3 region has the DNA TGTGCCAGCAGTGGGACAGGGTTGAGCTCCTACGAGCAGTACGTC.

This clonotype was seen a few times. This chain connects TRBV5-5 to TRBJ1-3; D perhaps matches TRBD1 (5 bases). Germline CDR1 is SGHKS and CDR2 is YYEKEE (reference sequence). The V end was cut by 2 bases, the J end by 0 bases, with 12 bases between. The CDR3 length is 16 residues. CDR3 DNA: TGTGCCAGCAGCTTATACGACAGTAGCTCTGGAAACACCATATATTTT. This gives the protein CASSLYDSSSGNTIYF.

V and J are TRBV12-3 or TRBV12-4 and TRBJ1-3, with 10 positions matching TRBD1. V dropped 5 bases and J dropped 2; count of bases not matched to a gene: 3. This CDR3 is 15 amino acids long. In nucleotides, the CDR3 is TGTGCCAGCAGTCGACAGGGGGCGACTGGAAACACCATATATTTT. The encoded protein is CASSRQGATGNTIYF.

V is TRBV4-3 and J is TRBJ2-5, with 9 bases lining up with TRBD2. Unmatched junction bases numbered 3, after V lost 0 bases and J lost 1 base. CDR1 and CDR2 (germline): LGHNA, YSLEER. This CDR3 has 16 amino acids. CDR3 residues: CASSQDGTSLQETQYF. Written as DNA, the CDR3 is TGCGCCAGCAGCCAAGATGGGACTAGCCTCCAAGAGACCCAGTACTTC.

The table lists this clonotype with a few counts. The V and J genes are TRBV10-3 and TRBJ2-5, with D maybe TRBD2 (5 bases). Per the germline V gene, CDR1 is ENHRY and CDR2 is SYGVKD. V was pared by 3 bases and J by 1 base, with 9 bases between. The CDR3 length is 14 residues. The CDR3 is CAISDRGPQETQYF. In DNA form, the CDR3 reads TGTGCCATCAGTGACCGGGGTCCCCAAGAGACCCAGTACTTC.

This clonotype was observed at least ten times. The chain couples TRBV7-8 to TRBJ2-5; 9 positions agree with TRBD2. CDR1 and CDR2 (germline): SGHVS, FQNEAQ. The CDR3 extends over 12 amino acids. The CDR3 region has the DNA TGTGGTTGCGGGCTAGCGGGGGAGACCCAGTACTTC. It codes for CGCGLAGETQYF.

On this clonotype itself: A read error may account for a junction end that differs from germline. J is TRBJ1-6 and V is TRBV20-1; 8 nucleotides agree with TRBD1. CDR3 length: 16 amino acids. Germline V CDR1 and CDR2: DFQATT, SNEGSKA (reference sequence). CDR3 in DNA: TGCAGTGCAAGAGGGGGACAGGAGGCTTATAATTCACCCCTCCACTTT. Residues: CSARGGQEAYNSPLHF.

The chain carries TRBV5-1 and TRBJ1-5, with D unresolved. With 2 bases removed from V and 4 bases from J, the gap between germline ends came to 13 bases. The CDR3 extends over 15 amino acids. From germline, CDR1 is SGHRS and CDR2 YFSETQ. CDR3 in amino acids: CASSFSGQPNQPQHF. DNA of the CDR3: TGCGCCAGCAGCTTCTCCGGGCAGCCGAATCAGCCCCAGCATTTT. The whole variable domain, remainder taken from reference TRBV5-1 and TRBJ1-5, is KAGVTQTPRYLIKTRGQQVTLSCSPISGHRSVSWYQQTPGQGLQFLFEYFSETQRNKGNFPGRFSGRQFSNSRSEMNVSTLELGDSALYLCASSFSGQPNQPQHFGDGTRLSIL.

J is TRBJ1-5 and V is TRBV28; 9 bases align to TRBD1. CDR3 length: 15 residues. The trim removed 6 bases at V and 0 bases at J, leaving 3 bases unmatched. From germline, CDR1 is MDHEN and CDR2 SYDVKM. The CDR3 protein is CASSRTGDSNQPQHF. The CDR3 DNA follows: TGTGCCAGCAGCCGGACAGGGGATAGCAATCAGCCCCAGCATTTT.

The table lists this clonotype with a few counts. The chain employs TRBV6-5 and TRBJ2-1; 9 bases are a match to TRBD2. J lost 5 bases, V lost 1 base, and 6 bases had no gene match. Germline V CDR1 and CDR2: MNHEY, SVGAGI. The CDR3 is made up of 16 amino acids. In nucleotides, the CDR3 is TGTGCCAGCAGTTACTTGGTAGCGGGGGCACACAATGAGCAGTTCTTC. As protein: CASSYLVAGAHNEQFF.

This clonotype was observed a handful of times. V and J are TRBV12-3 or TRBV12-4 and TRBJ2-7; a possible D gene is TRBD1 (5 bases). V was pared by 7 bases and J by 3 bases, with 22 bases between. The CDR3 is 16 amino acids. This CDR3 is CASTNIEADSRYEQYF. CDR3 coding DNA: TGTGCCAGCACCAATATCGAGGCTGACAGCCGCTACGAGCAGTACTTC.

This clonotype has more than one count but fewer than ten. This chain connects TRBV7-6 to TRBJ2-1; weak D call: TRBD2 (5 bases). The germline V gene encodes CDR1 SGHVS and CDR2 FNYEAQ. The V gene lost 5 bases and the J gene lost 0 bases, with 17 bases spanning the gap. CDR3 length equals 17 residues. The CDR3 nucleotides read TGTGCCAGCAGCCCAGTTTTCGGGGTCCCCTCCTACAATGAGCAGTTCTTC. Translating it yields CASSPVFGVPSYNEQFF.

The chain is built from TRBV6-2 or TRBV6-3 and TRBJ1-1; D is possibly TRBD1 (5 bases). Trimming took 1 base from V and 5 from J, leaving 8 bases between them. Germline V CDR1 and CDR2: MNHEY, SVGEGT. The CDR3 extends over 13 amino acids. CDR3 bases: TGTGCCAGCAGTTACTTGGGGGGTACTGAAGCTTTCTTT. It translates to CASSYLGGTEAFF.

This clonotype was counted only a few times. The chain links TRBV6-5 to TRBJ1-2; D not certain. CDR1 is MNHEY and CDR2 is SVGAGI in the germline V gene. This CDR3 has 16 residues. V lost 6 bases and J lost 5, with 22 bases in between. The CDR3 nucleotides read TGTGCCAGCAGGCACAGCATCGAAAGGATCGCTTATGGCTACACCTTC. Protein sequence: CASRHSIERIAYGYTF.

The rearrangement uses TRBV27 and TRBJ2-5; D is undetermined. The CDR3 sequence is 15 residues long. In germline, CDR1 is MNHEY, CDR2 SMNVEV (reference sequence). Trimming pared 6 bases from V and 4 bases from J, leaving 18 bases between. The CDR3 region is CASRDVGPPSETQYF. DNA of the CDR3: TGTGCCAGCAGAGACGTAGGGCCCCCGTCAGAGACCCAGTACTTC.

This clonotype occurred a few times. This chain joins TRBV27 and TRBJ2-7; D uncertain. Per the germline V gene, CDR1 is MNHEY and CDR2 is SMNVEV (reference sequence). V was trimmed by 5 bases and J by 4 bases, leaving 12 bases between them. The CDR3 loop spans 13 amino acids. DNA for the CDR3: TGTGCCAGCAGTCTCGGACCTCTATACGAGCAGTACGTC. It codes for CASSLGPLYEQYV.